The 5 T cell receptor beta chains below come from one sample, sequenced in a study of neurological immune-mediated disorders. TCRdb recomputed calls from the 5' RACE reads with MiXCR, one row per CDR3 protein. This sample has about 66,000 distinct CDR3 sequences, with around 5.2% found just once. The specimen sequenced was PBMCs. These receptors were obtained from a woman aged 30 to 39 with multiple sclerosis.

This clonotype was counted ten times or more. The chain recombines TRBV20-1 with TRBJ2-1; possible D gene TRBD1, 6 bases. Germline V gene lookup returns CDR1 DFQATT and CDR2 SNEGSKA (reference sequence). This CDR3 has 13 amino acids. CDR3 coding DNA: TGCGGAACAACCAGGGGTAGCTACAATGAGCAGTTCTTC. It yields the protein CGTTRGSYNEQFF.

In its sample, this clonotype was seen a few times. DNA for the CDR3: TGTGCCAGCAGTTACTCGGCTACAGGTTCCGGGGCTTTCTTT. Amino acids: CASSYSATGSGAFF. The chain carries TRBV6-5 and TRBJ1-1, with TRBD1 as a possible D gene (5 bases). Trimming stripped 0 bases from V and 11 bases from J, with 16 bases between. The CDR3 runs 14 residues. Germline-derived CDR1 and CDR2 are MNHEY and SVGAGI.

This CDR3 reads CSATSPRENTDTQYF. In DNA form, the CDR3 reads TGCAGTGCTACCTCCCCTAGAGAAAACACAGATACGCAGTATTTT. The chain joins TRBV20-1 to TRBJ2-3; the D is unclear. Germline V gene lookup returns CDR1 DFQATT and CDR2 SNEGSKA (reference sequence). This CDR3 is 15 amino acids long. V was clipped by 4 bases and J by 2 bases, with 16 bases between them.

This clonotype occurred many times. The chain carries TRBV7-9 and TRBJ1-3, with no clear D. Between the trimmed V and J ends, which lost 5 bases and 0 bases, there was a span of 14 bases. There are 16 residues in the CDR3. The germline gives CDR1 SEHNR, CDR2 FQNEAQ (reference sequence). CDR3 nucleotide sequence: TGTGCCAGCAGCACCTTGACACGAAGCTCTGGAAACACCATATATTTT. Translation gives CASSTLTRSSGNTIYF.

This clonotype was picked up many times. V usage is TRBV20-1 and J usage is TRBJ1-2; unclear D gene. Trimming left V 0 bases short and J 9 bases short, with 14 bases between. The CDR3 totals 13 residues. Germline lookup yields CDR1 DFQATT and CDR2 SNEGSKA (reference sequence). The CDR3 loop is CSARDLFDRSYTF. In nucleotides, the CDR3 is TGCAGTGCTAGAGATCTCTTTGACCGGAGCTACACCTTC.